The 26 T cell receptor beta chains given below trace back to one sample, sequenced in a study of early T cells in non-severe SARS-CoV-2 infection listed by TCRdb under 2021. Preparation of the library involved 5' RACE. Sequencing was carried out with a NextSeq 500. In TCRdb, the public reads were trimmed at Q25 with fastp and aligned with MiXCR, with productive beta chains retained. Here each entry gathers all rows of one CDR3 protein and keeps the most common genes and DNA. The sample table records some 110,000 distinct CDR3 sequences; 14% to 15% of these occur just once. The leading ten clones occupy around a fifth of the sample. The sequenced sample was whole blood. The receptors come from an adult who was a healthcare worker with PCR-confirmed SARS-CoV-2 infection or an uninfected control (not recorded which).

There are a few counts of this clonotype. The CDR3 protein is CASSLASGGGVETQYF. CDR3 DNA sequence: TGTGCCAGCAGCTTAGCCAGCGGGGGAGGGGTTGAGACCCAGTACTTC. The chain joins TRBV11-2 to TRBJ2-5; 8 positions match TRBD2. The germline gives CDR1 SGHAT, CDR2 FQNNGV. J lost 5 bases, V lost 1 base, and 9 bases had no gene match. This CDR3 comprises 16 residues. Using reference TRBV11-2 and TRBJ2-5 for the parts outside the CDR3, the full variable domain is EAGVAQSPRYKIIEKRQSVAFWCNPISGHATLYWYQQILGQGPKLLIQFQNNGVVDDSQLPKDRFSAERLKGVDSTLKIQPAKLEDSAVYLCASSLASGGGVETQYFGPGTRLLVL.

The table lists this clonotype with a few counts. The V gene is TRBV5-1, the J gene TRBJ2-1; D might be TRBD2 (7 bases). Trimming removed 4 bases from V and 9 bases from J, with 14 bases in between. The CDR3 has 13 amino acids. The germline gives CDR1 SGHRS, CDR2 YFSETQ. CDR3 in DNA: TGCGCCAGCAGCCGGGGGCCGGGGGGTGAGCAGTTCTTC. This gives the protein CASSRGPGGEQFF. Complete variable domain (other parts from reference TRBV5-1 and TRBJ2-1): KAGVTQTPRYLIKTRGQQVTLSCSPISGHRSVSWYQQTPGQGLQFLFEYFSETQRNKGNFPGRFSGRQFSNSRSEMNVSTLELGDSALYLCASSRGPGGEQFFGPGTRLTVL.

At least ten counts were recorded for this clonotype. V usage is TRBV4-1 and J usage is TRBJ1-5; TRBD1 matches at 10 bases. This CDR3 is built from 15 residues. Germline V gene lookup returns CDR1 MGHRA and CDR2 YSYEKL. The V segment lost 2 bases and the J segment 6 bases; nucleotides outside the gene matches: 4. DNA of the CDR3: TGCGCCAGCAGCCAATTGACAGGGGGCCGTCAGCCCCAGCATTTT. Amino acid sequence: CASSQLTGGRQPQHF.

The chain combines TRBV6-5 with TRBJ2-2; perhaps TRBD1 as D (6 bases). Germline-derived CDR1 and CDR2 are MNHEY and SVGAGI. The CDR3 extends over 14 amino acids. Trimming removed 6 bases from V and 4 bases from J, with 12 bases in between. CDR3 sequence: CASSRQGSTGELFF. Here the CDR3 DNA reads TGTGCCAGCAGCCGCCAGGGGAGCACCGGGGAGCTGTTTTTT.

This clonotype occurred a few times. V gene TRBV2 combines with J gene TRBJ2-7, with TRBD1 matching over 8 bases. Losses at the gene ends were 4 bases for V and 8 bases for J; bases not matched to a gene: 10. The CDR3 contains 14 residues. Germline V gene lookup returns CDR1 SNHLY and CDR2 FYNNEI. The CDR3 region has the DNA TGTGCCAGCAGTGCCGTCCCGGGACAGGCCCAGCAGTACTTC. Its protein product is CASSAVPGQAQQYF.

This clonotype came up a few times. V gene TRBV7-8 combines with J gene TRBJ1-1; no clear D. V shed 1 base and J shed 0 bases, with 9 bases lying between them. The CDR3 spans 15 residues. The germline V gene encodes CDR1 SGHVS and CDR2 FQNEAQ. The CDR3 DNA sequence: TGTGCCAGCAGCTTAGTTTCCGATCTGAACACTGAAGCTTTCTTT. Encoded protein: CASSLVSDLNTEAFF.

This chain joins TRBV12-3 or TRBV12-4 and TRBJ2-3; D gene unclear. The CDR3 consists of 14 residues. The V gene lost 8 bases and the J gene lost 5 bases, with 17 bases spanning the gap. The CDR3 spells CASAYRRARDTQYF. CDR3 bases: TGTGCCAGCGCGTACCGTAGGGCGCGAGATACGCAGTATTTT.

This chain uses TRBV11-2 with TRBJ2-7; TRBD2 agrees at 10 bases. The CDR3 is made up of 17 amino acids. Per germline, CDR1 SGHAT and CDR2 FQNNGV. The junction had 12 bases not matched to a gene; V was cut back by 5 bases and J by 2 bases. Here the CDR3 reads CASSRLRTSGATYEQYF. CDR3 nucleotide sequence: TGTGCCAGCAGCCGACTTAGAACTAGCGGGGCCACCTACGAGCAGTACTTC.

The gene calls are TRBV12-3 or TRBV12-4 and TRBJ1-2; D call uncertain. There are 11 residues in the CDR3. V dropped 6 bases and J dropped 8 bases, with 10 bases sitting between them. CDR3 DNA: TGTGCCAGCAGCCCCGGTTTCGGCTACACCTTC. It specifies CASSPGFGYTF.

This chain uses TRBV5-6 with TRBJ2-7; D uncertain. The CDR3 extends over 14 amino acids. V was cut by 1 base and J by 3 bases, with 11 bases left in between. Germline V gene data show CDR1 as SGHDT and CDR2 as YYEEEE. CDR3 sequence reads: CASSLSGLFYEQYF. The CDR3 DNA is TGTGCCAGCAGCTTGTCGGGCTTGTTCTACGAGCAGTACTTC.

This clonotype appeared many times. V usage is TRBV30 and J usage is TRBJ2-1; D call uncertain. The CDR3 is 13 amino acids. The V end lost 6 bases, the J end lost 2 bases, and 11 bases lay between the germline ends. The germline V gene has CDR1 GTSNPN and CDR2 SVGIG (reference sequence). The chain's CDR3 is CACRPLAYNEQFF. The CDR3 DNA is TGTGCCTGCCGCCCCCTAGCCTACAATGAGCAGTTCTTC.

Only a few counts were recorded for this clonotype. The chain uses TRBV5-1 and TRBJ2-1; unclear D gene. V was pared by 4 bases and J by 7 bases, with 12 bases between. The germline gives CDR1 SGHRS, CDR2 YFSETQ. The CDR3 is 13 residues long. The CDR3 spells CASSQNRPNEQFF. The CDR3 region has the DNA TGCGCCAGCAGCCAAAACCGCCCGAATGAGCAGTTCTTC.

J is TRBJ2-7 and V is TRBV7-6; unclear D gene. V shed 1 base and J shed 6 bases, with 16 bases lying between them. Germline V CDR1 and CDR2: SGHVS, FNYEAQ. CDR3 length: 15 residues. CDR3 amino acids: CASSLGQETMGEQYF. Written as DNA, the CDR3 is TGTGCCAGCAGCTTAGGGCAGGAAACAATGGGCGAGCAGTACTTC.

The chain is built from TRBV20-1 and TRBJ2-5; D is unclear. Germline V gene data show CDR1 as DFQATT and CDR2 as SNEGSKA (reference sequence). The CDR3 consists of 15 residues. V lost 6 bases, J lost 3 bases, and 20 bases lay in between. This chain's CDR3 is CSAILLLTEKETQYF. The CDR3 DNA is TGCAGTGCAATCCTCCTTCTGACTGAGAAAGAGACCCAGTACTTC.

V and J are TRBV9 and TRBJ1-1; no clear D. The CDR3 contains 13 residues. The germline V gene encodes CDR1 SGDLS and CDR2 YYNGEE. V was clipped by 1 base and J by 1 base, with 5 bases between them. In DNA form, the CDR3 reads TGTGCCAGCAGCGTATCCGGGAACACTGAAGCTTTCTTT. It is translated as CASSVSGNTEAFF.

The chain joins TRBV5-1 to TRBJ1-6; maybe TRBD1 (5 bases). V shed 0 bases and J shed 7 bases, with 11 bases lying between them. From germline, CDR1 is SGHRS and CDR2 YFSETQ. CDR3 size: 15 residues. CDR3 sequence reads: CASSLASRQNSPLHF. For the CDR3, the DNA is TGCGCCAGCAGCTTGGCATCTCGACAGAATTCACCCCTCCACTTT.

This clonotype was recorded a few times. The chain has TRBV2 and TRBJ2-3, with 7 bases identical to TRBD2. Germline CDR1 SNHLY, CDR2 FYNNEI. V was clipped by 6 bases and J by 0 bases; unmatched bases: 6. The CDR3 covers 15 residues. The CDR3 region is CASRRLRGSTDTQYF. The DNA of the CDR3 is TGTGCCAGCAGGAGGTTGCGGGGGAGCACAGATACGCAGTATTTT. Using reference TRBV2 and TRBJ2-3 for the parts outside the CDR3, the full variable domain is EPEVTQTPSHQVTQMGQEVILRCVPISNHLYFYWYRQILGQKVEFLVSFYNNEISEKSEIFDDQFSVERPDGSNFTLKIRSTKLEDSAMYFCASRRLRGSTDTQYFGPGTRLTVL.

The count of this clonotype is one. This chain links TRBV2 with TRBJ2-7; D ambiguous. The CDR3 extends over 10 amino acids. Trimming removed 8 bases from V and 2 bases from J, with 4 bases in between. Germline V gene lookup returns CDR1 SNHLY and CDR2 FYNNEI. The CDR3 is CASGAYEQYF. The CDR3 bases are TGTGCCAGCGGGGCCTACGAGCAGTACTTC.

V gene TRBV7-9 combines with J gene TRBJ1-1, with TRBD1 identical over 7 bases. CDR3 length: 11 residues. V lost 10 bases and J lost 4; bases outside the gene matches: 3. Germline lookup yields CDR1 SEHNR and CDR2 FQNEAQ (reference sequence). The CDR3 is CAIRTGTEAFF. The CDR3 DNA follows: TGTGCCATTCGGACAGGCACTGAAGCTTTCTTT.

The chain combines TRBV3-1 with TRBJ2-5, with D unresolved. Per germline, CDR1 LGHDT and CDR2 YNNKEL (reference sequence). The germline V and J ends were trimmed by 0 bases and 1 base, with 3 bases remaining between them. The CDR3 runs to 13 residues. The CDR3 here is CASSQESQETQYF. The CDR3 nucleotides read TGTGCCAGCAGCCAAGAATCCCAAGAGACCCAGTACTTC.

The chain combines TRBV29-1 with TRBJ2-1; D might be TRBD1 (6 bases). The length of the CDR3 is 12 residues. With 4 bases removed from V and 7 bases from J, the gap between germline ends came to 11 bases. From germline, CDR1 is SQVTM and CDR2 ANQGSEA. Written as DNA, the CDR3 is TGCAGCGTTGTCCACAGGGCGAATGAGCAGTTCTTC. The encoded protein is CSVVHRANEQFF.

The chain links TRBV30 to TRBJ1-1; weak D call: TRBD1 (6 bases). Germline V gene sequence: CDR1 GTSNPN, CDR2 SVGIG (reference sequence). This CDR3 spans 13 amino acids. The V gene lost 1 base and the J gene lost 4 bases, with 10 bases spanning the gap. The CDR3 nucleotides are TGTGCCTGGAGTGGCGTAGGGGGCACTGAAGCTTTCTTT. Amino acid sequence: CAWSGVGGTEAFF.

Many counts were recorded for this clonotype. V is TRBV12-3 or TRBV12-4 and J is TRBJ1-1; D might be TRBD1 (6 bases). CDR3 size: 13 residues. The V end lost 6 bases, the J end lost 1 base, and 9 bases lay between the germline ends. In DNA, the CDR3 is TGTGCCAGCAGCCCGACAGGGAACACTGAAGCTTTCTTT. This translates into CASSPTGNTEAFF.

At least ten counts were recorded for this clonotype. The V and J genes are TRBV3-1 and TRBJ2-1; 9 bases agree with TRBD1. The CDR3 spans 15 residues. Germline V lookup: CDR1 LGHDT, CDR2 YNNKEL (reference sequence). The ends lost 4 bases at V and 4 bases at J; junction bases unmatched: 5. This CDR3 reads CASSLGQGLYNEQFF. CDR3 in DNA: TGTGCCAGCAGCCTTGGACAGGGGTTATACAATGAGCAGTTCTTC.

The chain employs TRBV4-1 and TRBJ1-2; 7 bases are shared with TRBD1. V trimming: 2 bases; J trimming: 8 bases; junction bases outside the gene matches: 8. Germline V gene data show CDR1 as MGHRA and CDR2 as YSYEKL. This CDR3 contains 14 residues. The CDR3 reads CASSQPDRTGGYTF. The CDR3 coding sequence is TGCGCCAGCAGCCAACCGGACCGGACAGGCGGCTACACCTTC.

The rearrangement joins TRBV3-1 to TRBJ2-3; D is unclear. Germline V gene data show CDR1 as LGHDT and CDR2 as YNNKEL (reference sequence). CDR3 length: 13 residues. Trimming shortened V by 0 bases and J by 6 bases, and 7 bases separated the two germline ends. DNA for the CDR3: TGTGCCAGCAGCCAAGATCGACGGGATACGCAGTATTTT. Protein sequence: CASSQDRRDTQYF.